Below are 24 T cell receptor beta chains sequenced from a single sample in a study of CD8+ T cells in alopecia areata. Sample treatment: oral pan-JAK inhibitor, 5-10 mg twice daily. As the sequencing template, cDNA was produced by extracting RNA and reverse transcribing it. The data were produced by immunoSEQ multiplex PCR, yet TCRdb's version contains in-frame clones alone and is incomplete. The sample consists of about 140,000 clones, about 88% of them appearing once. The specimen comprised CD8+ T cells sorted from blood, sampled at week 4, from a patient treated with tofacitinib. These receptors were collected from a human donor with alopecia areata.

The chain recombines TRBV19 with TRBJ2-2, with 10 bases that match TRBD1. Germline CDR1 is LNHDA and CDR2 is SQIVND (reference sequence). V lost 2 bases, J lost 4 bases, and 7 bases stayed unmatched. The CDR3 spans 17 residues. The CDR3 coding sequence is TGTGCCAGTAGTATAACCTCCGGGACAGGGGTCACCGGGGAGCTGTTTTTT. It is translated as CASSITSGTGVTGELFF. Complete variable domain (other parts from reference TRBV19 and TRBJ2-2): DGGITQSPKYLFRKEGQNVTLSCEQNLNHDAMYWYRQDPGQGLRLIYYSQIVNDFQKGDIAEGYSVSREKKESFPLTVTSAQKNPTAFYLCASSITSGTGVTGELFFGEGSRLTVL.

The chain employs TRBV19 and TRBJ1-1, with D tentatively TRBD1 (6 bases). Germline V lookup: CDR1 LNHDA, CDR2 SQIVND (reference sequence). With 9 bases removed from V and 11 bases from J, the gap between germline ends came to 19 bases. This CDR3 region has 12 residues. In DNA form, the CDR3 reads TGTGCCAGCGGGACCGGGGGGGCTGCGGCTTTCTTT. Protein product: CASGTGGAAAFF. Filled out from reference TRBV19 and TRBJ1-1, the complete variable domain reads DGGITQSPKYLFRKEGQNVTLSCEQNLNHDAMYWYRQDPGQGLRLIYYSQIVNDFQKGDIAEGYSVSREKKESFPLTVTSAQKNPTAFYLCASGTGGAAAFFGQGTRLTVV.

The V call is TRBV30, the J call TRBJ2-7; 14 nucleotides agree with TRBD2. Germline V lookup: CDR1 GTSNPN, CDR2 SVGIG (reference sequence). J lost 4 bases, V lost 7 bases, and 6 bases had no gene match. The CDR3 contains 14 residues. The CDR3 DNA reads TGTGCCTCCCAGACTAGCGGGAGGGGTTACGAGCAGTACTTC. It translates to CASQTSGRGYEQYF. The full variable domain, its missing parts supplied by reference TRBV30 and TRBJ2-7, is SQTIHQWPATLVQPVGSPLSLECTVEGTSNPNLYWYRQAAGRGLQLLFYSVGIGQISSEVPQNLSASRPQDRQFILSSKKLLLSDSGFYLCASQTSGRGYEQYFGPGTRLTVT.

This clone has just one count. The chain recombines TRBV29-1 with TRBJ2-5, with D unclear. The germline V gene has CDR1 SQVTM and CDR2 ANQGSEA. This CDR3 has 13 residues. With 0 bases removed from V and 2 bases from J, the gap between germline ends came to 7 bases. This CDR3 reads CSVEEGQQETQYF. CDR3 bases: TGCAGCGTTGAAGAAGGGCAGCAAGAGACCCAGTACTTC.

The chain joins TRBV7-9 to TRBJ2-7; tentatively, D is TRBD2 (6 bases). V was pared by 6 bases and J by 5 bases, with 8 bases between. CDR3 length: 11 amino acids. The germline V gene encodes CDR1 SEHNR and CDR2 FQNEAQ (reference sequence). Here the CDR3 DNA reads TGTGCCAGCAGATGGGGGGACGAGCAGTACTTC. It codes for CASRWGDEQYF.

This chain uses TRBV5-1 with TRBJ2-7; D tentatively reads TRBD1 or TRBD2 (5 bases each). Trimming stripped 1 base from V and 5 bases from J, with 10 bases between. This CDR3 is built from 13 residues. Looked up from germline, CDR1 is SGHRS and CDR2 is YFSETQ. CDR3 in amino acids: CASSLFGDDEQYF. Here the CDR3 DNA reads TGCGCCAGCAGCTTGTTTGGGGACGACGAGCAGTACTTC.

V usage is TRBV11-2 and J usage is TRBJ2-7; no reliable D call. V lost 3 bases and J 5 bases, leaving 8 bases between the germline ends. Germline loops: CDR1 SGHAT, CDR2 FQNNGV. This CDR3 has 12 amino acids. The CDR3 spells CASSFAGDEQYF. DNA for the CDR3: TGTGCCAGCAGCTTCGCCGGAGACGAGCAGTACTTC. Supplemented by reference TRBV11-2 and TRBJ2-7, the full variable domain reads EAGVAQSPRYKIIEKRQSVAFWCNPISGHATLYWYQQILGQGPKLLIQFQNNGVVDDSQLPKDRFSAERLKGVDSTLKIQPAKLEDSAVYLCASSFAGDEQYFGPGTRLTVT.

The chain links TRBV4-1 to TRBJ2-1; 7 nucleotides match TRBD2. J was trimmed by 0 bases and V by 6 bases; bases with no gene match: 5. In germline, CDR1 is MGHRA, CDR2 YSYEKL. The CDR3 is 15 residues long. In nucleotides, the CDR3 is TGCGCCAGCAGGCTAGAGCGGGGCTCCTACAATGAGCAGTTCTTC. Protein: CASRLERGSYNEQFF.

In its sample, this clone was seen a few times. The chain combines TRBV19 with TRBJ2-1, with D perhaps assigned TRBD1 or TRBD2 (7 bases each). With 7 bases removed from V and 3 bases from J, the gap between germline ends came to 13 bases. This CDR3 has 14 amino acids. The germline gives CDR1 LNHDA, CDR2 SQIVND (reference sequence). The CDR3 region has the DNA TGTGCCAGTACCAGGGGGGGGGACTACAATGAGCAGTTCTTC. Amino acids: CASTRGGDYNEQFF.

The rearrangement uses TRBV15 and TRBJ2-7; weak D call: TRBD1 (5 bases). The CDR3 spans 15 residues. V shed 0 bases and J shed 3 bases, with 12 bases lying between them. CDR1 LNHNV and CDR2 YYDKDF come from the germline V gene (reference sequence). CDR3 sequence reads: CATSRDSTGFYEQYF. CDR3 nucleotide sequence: TGTGCCACCAGCAGAGATAGCACAGGATTCTACGAGCAGTACTTC. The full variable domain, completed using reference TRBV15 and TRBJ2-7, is DAMVIQNPRYQVTQFGKPVTLSCSQTLNHNVMYWYQQKSSQAPKLLFHYYDKDFNNEADTPDNFQSRRPNTSFCFLDIRSPGLGDTAMYLCATSRDSTGFYEQYFGPGTRLTVT.

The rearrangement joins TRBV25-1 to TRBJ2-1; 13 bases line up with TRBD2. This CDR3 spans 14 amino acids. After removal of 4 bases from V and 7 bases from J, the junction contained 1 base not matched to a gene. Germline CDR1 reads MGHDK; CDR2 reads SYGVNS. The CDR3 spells CASSGLAGGNEQFF. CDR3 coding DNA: TGTGCCAGCAGTGGACTAGCGGGAGGTAATGAGCAGTTCTTC.

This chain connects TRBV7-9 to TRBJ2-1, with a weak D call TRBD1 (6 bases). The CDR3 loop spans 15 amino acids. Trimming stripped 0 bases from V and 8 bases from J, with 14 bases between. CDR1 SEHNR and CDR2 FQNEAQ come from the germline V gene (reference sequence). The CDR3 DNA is TGTGCCAGCAGCTTAGCGCAAGGGACAAGAGATGAGCAGTTCTTC. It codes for CASSLAQGTRDEQFF.

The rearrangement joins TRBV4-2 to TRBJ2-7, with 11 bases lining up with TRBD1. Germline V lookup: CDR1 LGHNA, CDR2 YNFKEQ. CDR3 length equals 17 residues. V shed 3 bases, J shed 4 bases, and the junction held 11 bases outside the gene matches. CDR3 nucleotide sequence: TGTGCCAGCAGCCAGAGCCTAGGACAGGGGGCTGTATACGAGCAGTACTTC. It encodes CASSQSLGQGAVYEQYF.

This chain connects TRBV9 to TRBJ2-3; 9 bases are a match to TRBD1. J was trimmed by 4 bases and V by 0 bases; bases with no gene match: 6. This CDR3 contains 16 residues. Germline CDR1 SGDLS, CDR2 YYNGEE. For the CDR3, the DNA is TGTGCCAGCAGCGTAGGGGGACAGGGTGTCGCAGATACGCAGTATTTT. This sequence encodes CASSVGGQGVADTQYF.

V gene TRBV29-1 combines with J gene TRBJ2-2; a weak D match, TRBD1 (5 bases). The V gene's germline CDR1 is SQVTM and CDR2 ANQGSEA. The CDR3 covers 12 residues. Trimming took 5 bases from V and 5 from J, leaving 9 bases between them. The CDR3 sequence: CSVPTGTGELFF. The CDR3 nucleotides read TGCAGCGTTCCTACAGGAACCGGGGAGCTGTTTTTT.

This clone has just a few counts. This CDR3 reads CASTSGTASYEQYF. The CDR3, as DNA: TGCGCCAGCACTTCAGGGACAGCCTCCTACGAGCAGTACTTC. V gene TRBV5-1 combines with J gene TRBJ2-7; 7 nucleotides match TRBD1. Trimming cost V 6 bases and J 0 bases; bases outside gene matches: 6. This CDR3 comprises 14 residues. The germline CDR1 and CDR2 sequences are SGHRS and YFSETQ.

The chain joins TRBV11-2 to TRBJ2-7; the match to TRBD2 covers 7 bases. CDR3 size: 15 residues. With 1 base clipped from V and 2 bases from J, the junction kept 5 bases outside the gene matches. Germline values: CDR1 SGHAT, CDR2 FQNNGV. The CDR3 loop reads CASSLGGGSAYEQYF. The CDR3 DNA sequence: TGTGCCAGCAGCTTAGGTGGCGGGAGTGCCTACGAGCAGTACTTC.

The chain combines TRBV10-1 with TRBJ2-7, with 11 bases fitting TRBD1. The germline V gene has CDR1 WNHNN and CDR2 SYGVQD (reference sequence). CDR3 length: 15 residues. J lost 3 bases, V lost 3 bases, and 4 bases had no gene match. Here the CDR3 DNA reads TGCGCCAGCAGTGACCCTGGGACAGGGGGCTACGAGCAGTACTTC. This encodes CASSDPGTGGYEQYF.

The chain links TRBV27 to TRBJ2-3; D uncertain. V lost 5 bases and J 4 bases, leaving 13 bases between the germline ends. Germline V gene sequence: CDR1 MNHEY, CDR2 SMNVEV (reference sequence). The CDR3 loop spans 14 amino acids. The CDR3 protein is CASSPIDRADTQYF. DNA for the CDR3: TGTGCCAGCAGTCCAATAGATCGTGCAGATACGCAGTATTTT.

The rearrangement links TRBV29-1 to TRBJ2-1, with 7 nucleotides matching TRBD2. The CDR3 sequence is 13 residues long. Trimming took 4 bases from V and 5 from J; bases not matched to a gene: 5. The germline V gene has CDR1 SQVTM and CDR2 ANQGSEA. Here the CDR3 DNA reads TGCAGCGTTGGGGGCGGGAGTGACAATGAGCAGTTCTTC. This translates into CSVGGGSDNEQFF.

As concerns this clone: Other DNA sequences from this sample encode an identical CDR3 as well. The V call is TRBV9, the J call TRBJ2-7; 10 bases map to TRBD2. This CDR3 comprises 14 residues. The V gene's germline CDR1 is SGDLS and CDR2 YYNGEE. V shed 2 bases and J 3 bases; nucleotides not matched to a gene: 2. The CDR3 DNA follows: TGTGCCAGCAGCGTGGCTAGCGGGAGCTACGAGCAGTACTTC. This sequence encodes CASSVASGSYEQYF. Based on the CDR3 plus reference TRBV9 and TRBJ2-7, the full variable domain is DSGVTQTPKHLITATGQRVTLRCSPRSGDLSVYWYQQSLDQGLQFLIQYYNGEERAKGNILERFSAQQFPDLHSELNLSSLELGDSALYFCASSVASGSYEQYFGPGTRLTVT.

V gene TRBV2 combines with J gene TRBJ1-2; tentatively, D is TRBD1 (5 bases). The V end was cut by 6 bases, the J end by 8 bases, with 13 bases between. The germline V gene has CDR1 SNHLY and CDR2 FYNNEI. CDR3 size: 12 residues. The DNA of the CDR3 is TGTGCCAGCAGCGCAGACAGCTGGGGCTACACCTTC. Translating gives CASSADSWGYTF.

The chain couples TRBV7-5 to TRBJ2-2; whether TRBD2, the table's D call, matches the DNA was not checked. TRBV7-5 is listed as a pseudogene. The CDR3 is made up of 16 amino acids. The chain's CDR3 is CVRSSRGGRKDGELFF. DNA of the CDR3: TGTGTCAGAAGCTCACGGGGGGGCCGGAAGGACGGGGAGCTGTTTTTT.

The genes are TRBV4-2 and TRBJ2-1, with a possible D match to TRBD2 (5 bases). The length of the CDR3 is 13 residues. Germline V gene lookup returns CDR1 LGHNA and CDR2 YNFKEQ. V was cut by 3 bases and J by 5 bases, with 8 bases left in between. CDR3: CASSHSVNNEQFF. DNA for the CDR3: TGTGCCAGCAGCCATAGCGTCAACAATGAGCAGTTCTTC.